This TCR beta chain was sequenced for a study of cytotoxic CD8 clonotypes in ibrutinib-treated CLL (dated by TCRdb to 2020 to 2023). At the level of the whole study: The cohort was composed of some ten relapsed/refractory and roughly 16 treatment-naive patients; IGHV unmutated status was identified in some 17 patients. Responses were partial in some 24 patients and complete in 2; after median 68 months follow-up, approximately 15 stayed in remission and some twelve progressed. Response samples were taken after a median of roughly eleven months on treatment, ranging from 6 to 36 months. On average, each sample had hundreds of thousands of productive templates and more than 75,000 productive rearrangements. Longitudinal samples were obtainable from about 30% of the roughly 86 participants in the trial. Cryopreserved peripheral blood mononuclear cells were obtained prior to treatment, at the time of response, and at either disease progression or sustained remission. Every remission and progressive disease sample was obtained while ibrutinib was still being received by the patients. The research as a whole found: Clonality increased at ibrutinib response, stayed stable in sustained remission, and fell back toward baseline at progression. Lymph node repertoires were not examined, and the timing of sampling was not matched between patients in sustained remission and those whose disease progressed. At baseline, clonality was higher than in age-matched healthy donors and showed a strong correlation with circulating CD8+ T-cell counts. Public clonotypes were rare and either shrank or stayed stable during treatment, and the rise in clonality at ibrutinib response reflected expansion of private clonotypes.

In light of the paper, this sample's time point label describes: about eleven months on ibrutinib. For TCR beta library preparation, roughly 1.8 micrograms of genomic DNA was extracted from cryopreserved PBMCs. Longitudinal blood samples from CLL patients receiving ibrutinib monotherapy were subjected to high-throughput TCR beta sequencing. The patients took part in an open-label, single-center phase 2 trial of ibrutinib monotherapy. The CDR3 starts with the cysteine, ends with the phenylalanine, and has 14 residues. CDR3 DNA only is kept here, 42 bases in frame from base 1. Each clonotype received, on average, around 10x coverage in deep resolution sequencing performed on a MiSeq, where the target depth lay between 1 in 1 million and 1 in 200,000 T cells. The immunoSEQ hsTCRB Kit was used to generate TCR beta libraries. In the source study's methods: Data were analyzed with ImmunoSEQ Data Assistant and ImmunoSEQ Analyzer, with V, D and J genes assigned per IMGT definitions. Clonality, which ranges from 0 to 1, was calculated as one minus the normalized Shannon entropy of productive rearrangement frequencies. Public clonotype analysis was restricted to overrepresented clonotypes comprising at least 0.05% of each patient's repertoire. Repertoires from about a dozen age-matched healthy donors in immuneACCESS were used as clonality controls. TCRdb stores this immuneACCESS table with in-frame sequences only. Part of the clones is absent; in the studies checked, under half of the shortfall reflects unresolved V genes, and no reason is known for the rest. D and trimming were read from the DNA, whereas the V and J calls and clone size are those reported in that table. The sample yields about 200,000 clones; about four fifths were counted once. About 10% of the sample goes to the ten largest clones.

A note on this clone: No antigen is known for it. No clone much larger than this one lies a single base away; base qualities are absent.

The rearrangement combines TRBV21-1 with TRBJ2-1; the table calls TRBD1, which could not be checked here. TRBV21-1 is shown as a pseudogene. The sequences come from PBMCs, collected after 12 months of ibrutinib treatment. The receptor was derived from a human donor with chronic lymphocytic leukemia. The DNA reads TGTGCCAGCAGCACTTGGGACAGATTTTATGAGCAGTTCTTC. This codes for CASSTWDRFYEQFF.